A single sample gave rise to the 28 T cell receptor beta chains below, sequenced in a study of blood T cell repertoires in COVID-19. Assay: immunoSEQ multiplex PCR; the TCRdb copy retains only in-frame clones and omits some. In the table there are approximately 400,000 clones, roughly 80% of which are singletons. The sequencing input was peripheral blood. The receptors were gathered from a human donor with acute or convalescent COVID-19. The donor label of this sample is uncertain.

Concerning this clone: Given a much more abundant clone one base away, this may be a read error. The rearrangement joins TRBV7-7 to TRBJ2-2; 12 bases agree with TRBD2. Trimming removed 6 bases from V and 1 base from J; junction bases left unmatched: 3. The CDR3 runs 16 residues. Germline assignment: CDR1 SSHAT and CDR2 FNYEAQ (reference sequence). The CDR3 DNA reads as TGTGCCAGCAGGTTGGGACTAGCGGGGAACACCGGGGAGCTGTTTTTT. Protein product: CASRLGLAGNTGELFF.

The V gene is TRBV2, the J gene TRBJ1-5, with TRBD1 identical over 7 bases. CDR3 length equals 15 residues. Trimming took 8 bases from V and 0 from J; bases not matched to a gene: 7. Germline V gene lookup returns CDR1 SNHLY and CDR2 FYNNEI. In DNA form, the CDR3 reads TGTGCCAGCGCACCAACAGGGGTTAGCAATCAGCCCCAGCATTTT. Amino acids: CASAPTGVSNQPQHF.

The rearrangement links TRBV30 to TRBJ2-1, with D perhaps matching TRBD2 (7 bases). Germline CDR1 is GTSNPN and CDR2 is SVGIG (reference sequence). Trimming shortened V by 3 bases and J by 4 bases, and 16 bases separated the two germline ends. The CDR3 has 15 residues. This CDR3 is CAWRRGGTQYNEQFF. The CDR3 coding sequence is TGTGCCTGGAGGAGGGGGGGCACACAGTACAATGAGCAGTTCTTC.

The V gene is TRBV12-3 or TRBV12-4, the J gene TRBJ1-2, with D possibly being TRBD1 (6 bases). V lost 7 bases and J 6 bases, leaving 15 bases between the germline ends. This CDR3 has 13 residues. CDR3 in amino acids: CASIHGQWNGYTF. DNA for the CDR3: TGTGCCAGCATCCATGGACAGTGGAATGGCTACACCTTC.

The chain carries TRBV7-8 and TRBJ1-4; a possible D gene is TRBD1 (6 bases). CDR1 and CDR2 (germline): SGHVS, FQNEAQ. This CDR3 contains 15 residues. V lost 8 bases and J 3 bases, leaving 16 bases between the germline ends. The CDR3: CASRPQGVSNEKLFF. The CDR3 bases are TGTGCCAGCCGTCCACAGGGCGTCTCTAATGAAAAACTGTTTTTT.

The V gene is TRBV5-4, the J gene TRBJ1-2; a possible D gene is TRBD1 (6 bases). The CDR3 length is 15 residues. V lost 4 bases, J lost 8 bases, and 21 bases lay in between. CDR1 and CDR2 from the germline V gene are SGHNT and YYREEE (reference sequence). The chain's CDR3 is CASSHPNDRWGGYTF. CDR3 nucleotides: TGTGCCAGCAGCCACCCCAACGACAGGTGGGGAGGCTACACCTTC.

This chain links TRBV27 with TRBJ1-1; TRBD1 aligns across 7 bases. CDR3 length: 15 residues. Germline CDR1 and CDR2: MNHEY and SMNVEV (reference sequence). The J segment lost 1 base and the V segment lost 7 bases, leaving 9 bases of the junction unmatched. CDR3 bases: TGTGCCAGCACCCCGACAGGGAAGGGGAACACTGAAGCTTTCTTT. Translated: CASTPTGKGNTEAFF.

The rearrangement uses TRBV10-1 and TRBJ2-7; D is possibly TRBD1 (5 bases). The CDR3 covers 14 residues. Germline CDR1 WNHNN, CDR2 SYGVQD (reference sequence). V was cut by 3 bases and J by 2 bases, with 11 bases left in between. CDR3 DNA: TGCGCCAGCAGTGAAGTGGGGCGGACCTACGAGCAGTACTTC. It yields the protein CASSEVGRTYEQYF.

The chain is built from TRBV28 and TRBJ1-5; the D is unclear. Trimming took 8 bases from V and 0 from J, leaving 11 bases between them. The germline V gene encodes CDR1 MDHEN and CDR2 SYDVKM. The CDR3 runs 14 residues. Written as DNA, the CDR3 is TGTGCCAGCGACTTTCGGTATAGCAATCAGCCCCAGCATTTT. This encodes CASDFRYSNQPQHF.

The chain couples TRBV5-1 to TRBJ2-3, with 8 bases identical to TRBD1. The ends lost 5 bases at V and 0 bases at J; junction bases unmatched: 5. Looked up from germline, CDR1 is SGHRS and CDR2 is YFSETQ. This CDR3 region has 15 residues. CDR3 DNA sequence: TGCGCCAGCAGTGCAGGGGGCCCTAGCACAGATACGCAGTATTTT. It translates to CASSAGGPSTDTQYF.

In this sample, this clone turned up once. The CDR3 reads CASSSTEGANYGYTF. For the CDR3, the DNA is TGTGCCAGCAGCTCCACAGAAGGGGCTAACTATGGCTACACCTTC. The rearrangement joins TRBV11-2 to TRBJ1-2, with D possibly TRBD1 on 5 matching bases. CDR1 is SGHAT and CDR2 is FQNNGV in the germline V gene. The CDR3 is made up of 15 amino acids. V lost 4 bases to trimming and J lost 0 bases, with 12 bases between them.

The CDR3 DNA follows: TGTGCCAGCAGTGAAAGGGGGTTTGATGAAAAACTGTTTTTT. Its translation is CASSERGFDEKLFF. The rearrangement uses TRBV6-1 and TRBJ1-4; perhaps TRBD1 as D (6 bases). Germline V gives CDR1 MNHNS, CDR2 SASEGT. With 2 bases removed from V and 6 bases from J, the gap between germline ends came to 10 bases. This CDR3 is 14 amino acids long.

CDR3 sequence (DNA): TGTGCAAGTCCCCAGAAGACAGGCCGTCCCTACGAGCAGTACTTC. It codes for CASPQKTGRPYEQYF. This rearrangement joins TRBV12-2 to TRBJ2-7; the table names TRBD1, a call not compared with the DNA. TRBV12-2 is marked as a pseudogene. The CDR3 covers 15 residues.

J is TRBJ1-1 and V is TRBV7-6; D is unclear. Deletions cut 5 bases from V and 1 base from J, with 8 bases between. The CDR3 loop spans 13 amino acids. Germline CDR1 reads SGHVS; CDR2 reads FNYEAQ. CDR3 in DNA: TGTGCCAGCAGCGCACACGAGAACACTGAAGCTTTCTTT. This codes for CASSAHENTEAFF.

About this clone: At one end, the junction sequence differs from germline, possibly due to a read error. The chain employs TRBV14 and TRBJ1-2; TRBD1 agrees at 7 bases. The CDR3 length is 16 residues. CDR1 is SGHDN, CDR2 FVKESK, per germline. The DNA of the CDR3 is TGTGCCAGCAGCCCGCTAGACAGGGATCTAAACTACGGCTACACCTTC. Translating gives CASSPLDRDLNYGYTF. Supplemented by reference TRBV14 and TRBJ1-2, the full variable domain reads EAGVTQFPSHSVIEKGQTVTLRCDPISGHDNLYWYRRVMGKEIKFLLHFVKESKQDESGMPNNRFLAERTGGTYSTLKVQPAELEDSGVYFCASSPLDRDLNYGYTFGSGTRLTVV.

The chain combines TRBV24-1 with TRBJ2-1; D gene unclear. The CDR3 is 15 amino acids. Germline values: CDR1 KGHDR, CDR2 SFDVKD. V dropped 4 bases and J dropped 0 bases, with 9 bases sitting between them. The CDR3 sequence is CATSEGGVSYNEQFF. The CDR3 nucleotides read TGTGCCACCAGTGAGGGTGGAGTCTCCTACAATGAGCAGTTCTTC.

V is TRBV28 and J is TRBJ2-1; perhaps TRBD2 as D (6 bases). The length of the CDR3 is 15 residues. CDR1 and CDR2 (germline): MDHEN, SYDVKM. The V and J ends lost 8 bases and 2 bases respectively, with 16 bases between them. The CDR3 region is CASPPPGGPYNEQFF. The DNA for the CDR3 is TGTGCCAGCCCCCCTCCAGGAGGGCCCTACAATGAGCAGTTCTTC. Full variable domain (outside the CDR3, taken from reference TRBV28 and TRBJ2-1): DVKVTQSSRYLVKRTGEKVFLECVQDMDHENMFWYRQDPGLGLRLIYFSYDVKMKEKGDIPEGYSVSREKKERFSLILESASTNQTSMYLCASPPPGGPYNEQFFGPGTRLTVL.

The CDR3 DNA sequence: TGTGCCTGGAGTAGGCAGGGATGGCATGGCTACACCTTC. Protein: CAWSRQGWHGYTF. This chain links TRBV30 with TRBJ1-2, with D possibly being TRBD1 (5 bases). CDR1 is GTSNPN and CDR2 is SVGIG in the germline V gene (reference sequence). The CDR3 is 13 residues long. Trimming removed 2 bases at V and 6 bases at J, with 13 bases between.

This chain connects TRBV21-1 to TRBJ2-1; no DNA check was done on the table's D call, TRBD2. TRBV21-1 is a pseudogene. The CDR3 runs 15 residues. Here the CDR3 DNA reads TGTGCCAGCAGCTGGGACGGGACTAGCTCCAATGAGCAGTTCTTC. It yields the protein CASSWDGTSSNEQFF.

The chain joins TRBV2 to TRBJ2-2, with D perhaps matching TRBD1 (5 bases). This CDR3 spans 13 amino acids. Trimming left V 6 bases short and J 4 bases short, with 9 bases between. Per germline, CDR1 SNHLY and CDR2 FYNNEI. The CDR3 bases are TGTGCCAGCAGGTCAAGGGGCACCGGGGAGCTGTTTTTT. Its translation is CASRSRGTGELFF.

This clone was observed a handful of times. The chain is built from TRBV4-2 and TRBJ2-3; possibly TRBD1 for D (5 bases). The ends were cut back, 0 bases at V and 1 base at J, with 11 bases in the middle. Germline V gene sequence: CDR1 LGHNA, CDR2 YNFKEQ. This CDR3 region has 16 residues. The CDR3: CASSQDGLGGTDTQYF. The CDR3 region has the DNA TGTGCCAGCAGCCAAGATGGGTTAGGGGGCACAGATACGCAGTATTTT.

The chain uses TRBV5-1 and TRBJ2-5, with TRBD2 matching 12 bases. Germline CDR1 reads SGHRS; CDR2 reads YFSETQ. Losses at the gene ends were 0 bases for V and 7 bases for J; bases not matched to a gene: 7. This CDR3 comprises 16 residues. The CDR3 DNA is TGCGCCAGCAGCTTGGCTGGACTAGCGGGGTTGGGGACCCAGTACTTC. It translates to CASSLAGLAGLGTQYF.

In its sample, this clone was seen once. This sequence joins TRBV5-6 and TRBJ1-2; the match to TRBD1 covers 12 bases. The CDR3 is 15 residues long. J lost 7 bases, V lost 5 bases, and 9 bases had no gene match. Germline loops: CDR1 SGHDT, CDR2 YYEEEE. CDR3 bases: TGTGCCAGCAGGCCACCGGGACAGGGGGCGGGTGGCTACACCTTC. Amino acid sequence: CASRPPGQGAGGYTF.

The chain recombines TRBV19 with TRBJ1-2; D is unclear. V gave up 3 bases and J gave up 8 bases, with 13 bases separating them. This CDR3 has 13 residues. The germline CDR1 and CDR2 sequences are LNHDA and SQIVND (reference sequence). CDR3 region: CASSMPPGGGYTF. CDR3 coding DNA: TGTGCCAGTAGTATGCCCCCGGGAGGGGGCTACACCTTC.

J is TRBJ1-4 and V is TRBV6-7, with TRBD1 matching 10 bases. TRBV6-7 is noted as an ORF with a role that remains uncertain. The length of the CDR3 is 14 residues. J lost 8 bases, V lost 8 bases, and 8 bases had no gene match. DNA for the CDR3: TGTGCCAGCCGAAAAGGACAGGGGGTCGAAAAACTGTTTTTT. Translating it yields CASRKGQGVEKLFF.

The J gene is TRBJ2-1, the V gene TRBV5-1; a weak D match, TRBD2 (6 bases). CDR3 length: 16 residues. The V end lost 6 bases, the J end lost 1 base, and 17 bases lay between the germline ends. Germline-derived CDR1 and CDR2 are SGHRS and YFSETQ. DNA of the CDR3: TGCGCCAGCACGGGGGTCGGCGGGAATTCCTACAATGAGCAGTTCTTC. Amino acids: CASTGVGGNSYNEQFF. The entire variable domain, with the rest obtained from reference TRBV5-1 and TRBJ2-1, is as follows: KAGVTQTPRYLIKTRGQQVTLSCSPISGHRSVSWYQQTPGQGLQFLFEYFSETQRNKGNFPGRFSGRQFSNSRSEMNVSTLELGDSALYLCASTGVGGNSYNEQFFGPGTRLTVL.

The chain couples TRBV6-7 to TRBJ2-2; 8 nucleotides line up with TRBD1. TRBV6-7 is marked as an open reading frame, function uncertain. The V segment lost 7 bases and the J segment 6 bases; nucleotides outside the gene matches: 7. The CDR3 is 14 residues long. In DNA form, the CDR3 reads TGTGCCAGCACCGCGGGCAGGGGGCCCGGGGAGCTGTTTTTT. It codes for CASTAGRGPGELFF.

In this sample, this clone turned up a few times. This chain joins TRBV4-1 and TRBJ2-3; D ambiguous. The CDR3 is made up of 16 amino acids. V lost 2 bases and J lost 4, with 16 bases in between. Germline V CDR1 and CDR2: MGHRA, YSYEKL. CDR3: CASSQLALGGADTQYF. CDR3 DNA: TGCGCCAGCAGCCAACTCGCCCTAGGTGGTGCAGATACGCAGTATTTT.